One and the same sample provided the 24 T cell receptor beta chains below, sequenced in a study of blood T cell repertoires in COVID-19. Assay used: immunoSEQ multiplex PCR; TCRdb lists only in-frame clones, some missing. Of roughly 180,000 clones in the sample, 85% to 90% were seen once. Sequencing was performed on PBMCs or T cells enriched from blood (not recorded which). These TCRs come from a man aged 35 to 55 who had recovered from COVID-19.

V is TRBV11-3 and J is TRBJ1-1, with 9 bases lining up with TRBD1. There are 16 residues in the CDR3. The J segment lost 6 bases and the V segment lost 1 base, leaving 9 bases of the junction unmatched. The germline V gene has CDR1 SGHNT and CDR2 YENEEA. The CDR3 reads CASSLVDRGKGAEAFF. In nucleotides, the CDR3 is TGTGCCAGCAGCTTAGTAGACAGGGGGAAAGGTGCTGAAGCTTTCTTT. Combining the CDR3 with reference TRBV11-3 and TRBJ1-1 gives the whole variable domain EAGVVQSPRYKIIEKKQPVAFWCNPISGHNTLYWYLQNLGQGPELLIRYENEEAVDDSQLPKDRFSAERLKGVDSTLKIQPAELGDSAVYLCASSLVDRGKGAEAFFGQGTRLTVV.

V gene TRBV9 combines with J gene TRBJ2-5; D remains ambiguous. This CDR3 spans 15 amino acids. The V end lost 0 bases, the J end lost 2 bases, and 11 bases lay between the germline ends. Germline V gene data show CDR1 as SGDLS and CDR2 as YYNGEE. The CDR3 protein is CASSVGGSLQETQYF. CDR3 nucleotides: TGTGCCAGCAGCGTAGGTGGCAGTTTACAAGAGACCCAGTACTTC.

This clone showed up just once. The genes are TRBV30 and TRBJ2-4; 11 nucleotides match TRBD2. This CDR3 region has 18 residues. The germline V gene encodes CDR1 GTSNPN and CDR2 SVGIG (reference sequence). Trimming removed 5 bases from V and 0 bases from J; junction bases left unmatched: 12. The CDR3 bases are TGTGCCTGGGCCCAAACGGGACTAGCGGTGCTAGCCAAAAACATTCAGTACTTC. Residues: CAWAQTGLAVLAKNIQYF.

The chain combines TRBV27 with TRBJ2-7, with D perhaps matching TRBD1 (5 bases). Germline V gene data show CDR1 as MNHEY and CDR2 as SMNVEV (reference sequence). Between the trimmed V and J ends, which lost 4 bases and 0 bases, there was a span of 10 bases. The length of the CDR3 is 14 residues. CDR3 in amino acids: CASSYTGASYEQYF. The CDR3 bases are TGTGCCAGCAGTTACACAGGAGCCTCCTACGAGCAGTACTTC.

The chain recombines TRBV2 with TRBJ1-1; D might be TRBD1 (5 bases). V was cut by 11 bases and J by 3 bases, with 22 bases left in between. The CDR3 is 15 residues long. Germline V lookup: CDR1 SNHLY, CDR2 FYNNEI. The CDR3 spells CAGRGLTERDTEAFF. In DNA, the CDR3 is TGTGCCGGGCGGGGACTCACCGAAAGGGACACTGAAGCTTTCTTT.

The J gene is TRBJ2-7, the V gene TRBV9; 7 nucleotides match TRBD1. V was pared by 4 bases and J by 5 bases, with 12 bases of the junction left unmatched. CDR3 length: 15 amino acids. Germline values: CDR1 SGDLS, CDR2 YYNGEE. In DNA form, the CDR3 reads TGTGCCAGCAGCCACGAATTGACAGGGCTCAACGAGCAGTACTTC. This encodes CASSHELTGLNEQYF.

The DNA for the CDR3 is TGTGCCAGCAGCCAAGAGGGATGGACTAGCGGGGGAAAGGAGACCCAGTACTTC. As protein: CASSQEGWTSGGKETQYF. The chain combines TRBV14 with TRBJ2-5; 13 bases match TRBD2. V lost 0 bases and J lost 5; bases outside the gene matches: 9. Germline lookup yields CDR1 SGHDN and CDR2 FVKESK. CDR3 size: 18 residues.

The chain links TRBV7-8 to TRBJ2-3; 11 nucleotides align to TRBD2. Trimming took 1 base from V and 6 from J; bases not matched to a gene: 9. The length of the CDR3 is 17 residues. Germline CDR1 SGHVS, CDR2 FQNEAQ. DNA for the CDR3: TGTGCCAGCAGCTTAGGACTAGCGGGATCCGGTATGGATACGCAGTATTTT. Its translation: CASSLGLAGSGMDTQYF.

The V gene is TRBV30, the J gene TRBJ2-1; 13 bases are a match to TRBD2. There are 15 residues in the CDR3. Germline V lookup: CDR1 GTSNPN, CDR2 SVGIG (reference sequence). V dropped 2 bases and J dropped 8; count of bases not matched to a gene: 6. The CDR3 DNA is TGTGCCTGGAGTCCACGACTAGCGGGGGGCCATGAGCAGTTCTTC. Residues: CAWSPRLAGGHEQFF.

The chain is built from TRBV5-1 and TRBJ2-7; D may be TRBD2 (7 bases). V gave up 0 bases and J gave up 1 base, with 11 bases separating them. This CDR3 region has 15 residues. CDR1 SGHRS and CDR2 YFSETQ come from the germline V gene. CDR3 in DNA: TGCGCCAGCAGCTTGGAGGGGGGGCTGTCCTACGAGCAGTACTTC. It specifies CASSLEGGLSYEQYF.

This clone appeared a single time. The chain employs TRBV11-3 and TRBJ2-5; 8 nucleotides align to TRBD1. V lost 7 bases and J lost 4; bases outside the gene matches: 11. CDR1 and CDR2 from the germline V gene are SGHNT and YENEEA. The CDR3 is made up of 15 amino acids. In nucleotides, the CDR3 is TGTGCCAGCAAGATACAGGGGGTAGGTGGAGAGACCCAGTACTTC. Protein product: CASKIQGVGGETQYF.

The chain is built from TRBV27 and TRBJ2-1; 8 bases agree with TRBD2. Trimming cost V 5 bases and J 4 bases; bases outside gene matches: 10. CDR3 length equals 16 residues. Germline CDR1 and CDR2: MNHEY and SMNVEV (reference sequence). The CDR3 nucleotides read TGTGCCAGCAGTCAGCCGCCGGGACTAGTTTACAATGAGCAGTTCTTC. Translation: CASSQPPGLVYNEQFF.

The V call is TRBV2, the J call TRBJ2-2, with 9 nucleotides matching TRBD2. This CDR3 is 14 amino acids long. Per germline, CDR1 SNHLY and CDR2 FYNNEI. J gave up 6 bases and V 6 bases, and 5 bases lay outside the gene matches. The CDR3 coding sequence is TGTGCCAGCAGGGCACTAGCGGGCCCCGGGGAGCTGTTTTTT. This codes for CASRALAGPGELFF.

The chain joins TRBV30 to TRBJ2-1, with 11 bases matching TRBD1. The CDR3 is 16 amino acids. Germline loops: CDR1 GTSNPN, CDR2 SVGIG (reference sequence). Germline trimming cut 2 bases from V and 4 bases from J; bases unmatched to any gene: 7. The DNA of the CDR3 is TGTGCCTGGAGTACTCCGGACAGGGGGCCGTACAATGAGCAGTTCTTC. Its translation: CAWSTPDRGPYNEQFF. Looking up the rest from reference TRBV30 and TRBJ2-1 gives the full variable domain: SQTIHQWPATLVQPVGSPLSLECTVEGTSNPNLYWYRQAAGRGLQLLFYSVGIGQISSEVPQNLSASRPQDRQFILSSKKLLLSDSGFYLCAWSTPDRGPYNEQFFGPGTRLTVL.

This chain uses TRBV3-1 (or the pseudogene TRBV3-2) with TRBJ1-2, with 9 bases that match TRBD1. Germline CDR1 reads LGHDT; CDR2 reads YNNKEL (reference sequence). The length of the CDR3 is 15 residues. V gave up 1 base and J gave up 2 bases; unmatched junction bases: 2. Written as DNA, the CDR3 is TGTGCCAGCAGCCAAGGTACAGGGGGCAACTATGGCTACACCTTC. It translates to CASSQGTGGNYGYTF.

The CDR3 DNA reads as TGCGCCAGCAGCTCCTCGGGGACAGGCGGTAATTCACCCCTCCACTTT. It translates to CASSSSGTGGNSPLHF. This rearrangement joins TRBV5-1 to TRBJ1-6, with 8 bases aligning to TRBD1. The germline gives CDR1 SGHRS, CDR2 YFSETQ. This CDR3 is 16 amino acids long. V was clipped by 3 bases and J by 6 bases; unmatched bases: 8.

This clone occurred a few times. This sequence joins TRBV2 and TRBJ1-1, with TRBD1 matching 9 bases. CDR3 length equals 16 residues. With V trimmed by 1 base and J by 0 bases, 3 bases remained unmatched. Germline CDR1 reads SNHLY; CDR2 reads FYNNEI. CDR3 sequence: CASSEETGGMNTEAFF. DNA of the CDR3: TGTGCCAGCAGTGAAGAGACAGGGGGAATGAACACTGAAGCTTTCTTT.

The sample holds a few counts of this clone. The chain carries TRBV3-1 (or the pseudogene TRBV3-2) and TRBJ2-1; 14 bases are a match to TRBD2. The CDR3 has 13 residues. With 10 bases clipped from V and 6 bases from J, the junction kept 2 bases outside the gene matches. The germline V gene has CDR1 LGHDT and CDR2 YNNKEL (reference sequence). The CDR3 coding sequence is TGTGCCACCGGACTAGCGGGGGGCAATGAGCAGTTCTTC. Amino acid sequence: CATGLAGGNEQFF.

The chain employs TRBV9 and TRBJ1-5, with D possibly being TRBD1 (6 bases). The V and J ends lost 4 bases and 4 bases respectively, with 12 bases between them. The CDR3 totals 14 residues. CDR1 is SGDLS and CDR2 is YYNGEE in the germline V gene. For the CDR3, the DNA is TGTGCCAGCAGCCCAAGGGGGGGAAATCAGCCCCAGCATTTT. Its protein product is CASSPRGGNQPQHF. The complete variable domain, with remaining parts taken from reference TRBV9 and TRBJ1-5, reads DSGVTQTPKHLITATGQRVTLRCSPRSGDLSVYWYQQSLDQGLQFLIQYYNGEERAKGNILERFSAQQFPDLHSELNLSSLELGDSALYFCASSPRGGNQPQHFGDGTRLSIL.

This sequence joins TRBV7-9 and TRBJ1-4; 9 bases are shared with TRBD1. Unmatched junction bases numbered 5, after V lost 3 bases and J lost 3 bases. The CDR3 loop spans 16 amino acids. Germline CDR1 is SEHNR and CDR2 is FQNEAQ (reference sequence). The CDR3 region has the DNA TGTGCCAGCAGCTTTCTACAGGGGGCGGCTAATGAAAAACTGTTTTTT. It translates to CASSFLQGAANEKLFF.

The chain links TRBV4-1 to TRBJ1-5; a weak D match, TRBD1 (6 bases). The germline V gene encodes CDR1 MGHRA and CDR2 YSYEKL. The CDR3 spans 15 residues. Between the trimmed V and J ends, which lost 0 bases and 6 bases, there was a span of 12 bases. The CDR3 DNA follows: TGCGCCAGCAGCCAAGATTTTGGGACACGTCAGCCCCAGCATTTT. It yields the protein CASSQDFGTRQPQHF.

The V and J genes are TRBV27 and TRBJ2-1; D uncertain. This CDR3 has 9 amino acids. Germline V gene lookup returns CDR1 MNHEY and CDR2 SMNVEV (reference sequence). V was pared by 7 bases and J by 7 bases, with 2 bases between. Written as DNA, the CDR3 is TGTGCCAGCACGAATGAGCAGTTCTTC. Protein: CASTNEQFF.

The V and J genes are TRBV11-2 and TRBJ1-1, with a possible D match to TRBD1 (6 bases). The CDR3 has 14 residues. Germline V gene data show CDR1 as SGHAT and CDR2 as FQNNGV. Trimming removed 3 bases from V and 7 bases from J, with 15 bases in between. In nucleotides, the CDR3 is TGTGCCAGCAGCTTCCCCACCCTGACAGGTGAAGCTTTCTTT. It is translated as CASSFPTLTGEAFF. Full variable domain (missing parts from reference TRBV11-2 and TRBJ1-1): EAGVAQSPRYKIIEKRQSVAFWCNPISGHATLYWYQQILGQGPKLLIQFQNNGVVDDSQLPKDRFSAERLKGVDSTLKIQPAKLEDSAVYLCASSFPTLTGEAFFGQGTRLTVV.

The gene calls are TRBV6-5 and TRBJ1-1, with 7 bases fitting TRBD1. In germline, CDR1 is MNHEY, CDR2 SVGAGI. V gave up 2 bases and J gave up 1 base; unmatched junction bases: 7. The CDR3 is 16 residues long. The CDR3 loop reads CASSYLVTGANTEAFF. The DNA of the CDR3 is TGTGCCAGCAGTTACCTTGTTACAGGGGCGAACACTGAAGCTTTCTTT.